The 3 T cell receptor beta chains given below trace back to one sample, sequenced in a study of blood T cell repertoires in COVID-19 (dated by TCRdb to 2019 to 2021). The library was obtained by the immunoSEQ multiplex PCR assay. In its TCRdb copy, this immuneACCESS table keeps in-frame sequences only and misses some clones. Where compared with another copy, unresolved V genes explain less than half of these, and the others have no known cause. The sample table contains 150,000 to 200,000 clones; only one count was recorded for around 89% of them. About 3.9% of the sample comes from the top ten. The sequenced sample consisted of peripheral blood. The receptors stem from a woman in her 30s with acute or convalescent COVID-19.

V and J are TRBV5-6 and TRBJ2-5; D may be TRBD1 (6 bases). The CDR3 is made up of 13 amino acids. Germline V gene lookup returns CDR1 SGHDT and CDR2 YYEEEE. V was shortened by 5 bases and J by 5 bases, with 13 bases between the two germline ends. The CDR3 nucleotides read TGTGCCAGCAGGCACTACAGGGAGGAGACCCAGTACTTC. Its translation is CASRHYREETQYF.

The V gene is TRBV5-1, the J gene TRBJ2-3, with 9 bases that match TRBD2. The V segment lost 0 bases and the J segment 5 bases; nucleotides outside the gene matches: 7. CDR1 SGHRS and CDR2 YFSETQ come from the germline V gene. The CDR3 runs to 16 residues. CDR3 protein: CASSLVASGTVDTQYF. The DNA of the CDR3 is TGCGCCAGCAGCTTGGTGGCTAGCGGGACCGTAGATACGCAGTATTTT.

On this clone: One end of the junction varies from germline; a read error may be responsible. CDR3 loop: CASSLSLAASYNEQFF. The CDR3 DNA is TGTGCTAGCAGCCTTTCCCTCGCGGCCTCCTACAATGAGCAGTTCTTC. This chain connects TRBV7-7 to TRBJ2-1, with unresolved D. CDR3 size: 16 residues. Germline V gives CDR1 SSHAT, CDR2 FNYEAQ (reference sequence).